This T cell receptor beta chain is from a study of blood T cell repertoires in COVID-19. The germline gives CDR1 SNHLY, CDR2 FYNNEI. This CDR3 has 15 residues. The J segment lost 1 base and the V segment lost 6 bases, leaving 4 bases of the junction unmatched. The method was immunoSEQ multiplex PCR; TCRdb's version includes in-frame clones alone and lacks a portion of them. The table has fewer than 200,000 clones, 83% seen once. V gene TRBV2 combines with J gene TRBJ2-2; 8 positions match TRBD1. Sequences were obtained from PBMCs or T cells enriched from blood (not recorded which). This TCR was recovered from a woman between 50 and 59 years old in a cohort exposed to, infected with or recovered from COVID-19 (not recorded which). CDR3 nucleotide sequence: TGTGCCAGCAGGCCCGGGACAGGGAACACCGGGGAGCTGTTTTTT. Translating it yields CASRPGTGNTGELFF. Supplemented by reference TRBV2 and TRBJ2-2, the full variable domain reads EPEVTQTPSHQVTQMGQEVILRCVPISNHLYFYWYRQILGQKVEFLVSFYNNEISEKSEIFDDQFSVERPDGSNFTLKIRSTKLEDSAMYFCASRPGTGNTGELFFGEGSRLTVL.